The 31 T cell receptor beta chains below come from one sample, sequenced in a study of shared clonotypes between healthy human individuals (dated by TCRdb to the early 2020s). Libraries came from the immunoSEQ multiplex PCR assay. TCRdb's version of the immuneACCESS table is confined to in-frame rearrangements and falls short of the full clone set. An unresolved V gene accounts for under half of the shortfall where checked; the remainder is of unknown origin. The sample contains about 600,000 clones, 95% to 98% of them found a single time. Approximately 0.057% of the sample belongs to the ten largest clones. What was sequenced was naive CD4+ T cells sorted from blood. The sample's cell subset or site label, decoded: CD45RA+ positively selected. These receptors were collected from a woman aged 25 to 45 in good health.

J is TRBJ2-5 and V is TRBV18; a weak D match, TRBD2 (5 bases). From germline, CDR1 is KGHSH and CDR2 LQKENI. There are 14 residues in the CDR3. Deletions cut 3 bases from V and 4 bases from J, with 12 bases between. Written as DNA, the CDR3 is TGTGCCAGCTCACCCGGACTGTTACGAGAGACCCAGTACTTC. The encoded protein is CASSPGLLRETQYF.

A few counts support this clone. The chain recombines TRBV11-2 with TRBJ1-2; D unclear. The V gene lost 0 bases and the J gene lost 6 bases, with 14 bases spanning the gap. The germline gives CDR1 SGHAT, CDR2 FQNNGV. This CDR3 contains 15 residues. The chain's CDR3 is CASSLDGNLGDGYTF. CDR3 in DNA: TGTGCCAGCAGCTTAGATGGGAACCTTGGAGATGGCTACACCTTC.

The chain combines TRBV5-1 with TRBJ1-1; D is perhaps TRBD1 (6 bases). This CDR3 has 15 amino acids. The germline V and J ends were trimmed by 7 bases and 1 base, with 17 bases remaining between them. CDR1 is SGHRS, CDR2 YFSETQ, per germline. CDR3 DNA: TGCGCCAGCCAAAACAGGGAAATGGGGAACACTGAAGCTTTCTTT. This sequence encodes CASQNREMGNTEAFF.

For this clone: Other DNA sequences within the sample encode an identical CDR3. The V call is TRBV4-1, the J call TRBJ2-2; no definite D call. CDR3 size: 17 residues. Germline assignment: CDR1 MGHRA and CDR2 YSYEKL. Trimming left V 1 base short and J 0 bases short, with 12 bases between. CDR3 residues: CASSQVVRSANTGELFF. In DNA form, the CDR3 reads TGCGCCAGCAGCCAAGTAGTAAGGAGCGCGAACACCGGGGAGCTGTTTTTT.

This chain joins TRBV28 and TRBJ2-1, with D possibly TRBD2 on 6 matching bases. Germline CDR1 and CDR2: MDHEN and SYDVKM. This CDR3 is 14 amino acids long. Trimming took off 5 bases at V and 6 bases at J, with 14 bases between the two ends. Here the CDR3 DNA reads TGTGCCAGCAGTCCGCGCGGGGCCTCCAATGAGCAGTTCTTC. This sequence encodes CASSPRGASNEQFF.

This clone has only a few counts. The CDR3 nucleotides read TGCGCCAGCCACATACCGGCGGTTCTGGTCTCTGGGGCCAACGTCCTGACTTTC. Translated, it gives CASHIPAVLVSGANVLTF. The gene calls are TRBV23-1 and TRBJ2-6; D is unresolved. TRBV23-1 is noted as an ORF with a role that remains uncertain. Trimming cost V 8 bases and J 0 bases, with 20 bases left between them. The CDR3 contains 18 residues.

This sequence joins TRBV28 and TRBJ2-7; 11 nucleotides match TRBD2. Germline loops: CDR1 MDHEN, CDR2 SYDVKM. This CDR3 region has 15 residues. Trimming removed 3 bases from V and 3 bases from J; junction bases left unmatched: 4. In DNA, the CDR3 is TGTGCCAGCAGTTTTAAGGGACTAGCGGACTACGAGCAGTACTTC. The encoded protein is CASSFKGLADYEQYF.

This clone was observed a single time. Other nucleotide sequences from this sample produce the same CDR3. This chain links TRBV6-5 with TRBJ2-1; 7 bases are shared with TRBD2. The CDR3 runs to 15 residues. In germline, CDR1 is MNHEY, CDR2 SVGAGI. The junction had 2 bases not matched to a gene; V was cut back by 2 bases and J by 1 base. The CDR3 loop reads CASSYEGGSYNEQFF. The CDR3, as DNA: TGTGCCAGCAGTTACGAGGGAGGGTCCTACAATGAGCAGTTCTTC.

The rearrangement joins TRBV11-2 to TRBJ2-7; D is perhaps TRBD1 (6 bases). Germline CDR1 reads SGHAT; CDR2 reads FQNNGV. The CDR3 is made up of 15 amino acids. Trimming removed 1 base at V and 2 bases at J, with 12 bases between. In DNA form, the CDR3 reads TGTGCCAGCAGCTTAGTTCAACAGGGACCCTACGAGCAGTACTTC. The encoded protein is CASSLVQQGPYEQYF.

V usage is TRBV4-1 and J usage is TRBJ2-1, with D possibly being TRBD2 (5 bases). Looked up from germline, CDR1 is MGHRA and CDR2 is YSYEKL. V was shortened by 0 bases and J by 3 bases, with 18 bases between the two germline ends. The CDR3 covers 18 residues. The DNA of the CDR3 is TGCGCCAGCAGCCAAGAAGGAGGCTTGCTTGGGGTCTACAATGAGCAGTTCTTC. Translated: CASSQEGGLLGVYNEQFF.

V is TRBV28 and J is TRBJ1-1; D is unresolved. Trimming took 5 bases from V and 2 from J, leaving 12 bases between them. The CDR3 loop spans 14 amino acids. Germline-derived CDR1 and CDR2 are MDHEN and SYDVKM. The CDR3 here is CASSPSVGNTEAFF. The CDR3, as DNA: TGTGCCAGCAGTCCCTCGGTAGGAAACACTGAAGCTTTCTTT. The full variable domain, its missing parts supplied by reference TRBV28 and TRBJ1-1, is DVKVTQSSRYLVKRTGEKVFLECVQDMDHENMFWYRQDPGLGLRLIYFSYDVKMKEKGDIPEGYSVSREKKERFSLILESASTNQTSMYLCASSPSVGNTEAFFGQGTRLTVV.

The chain links TRBV7-3 to TRBJ2-3; TRBD2 matches 10 bases. There are 15 residues in the CDR3. Trimming cost V 5 bases and J 7 bases; bases outside gene matches: 9. Germline-derived CDR1 and CDR2 are SGHTA and FQGTGA. CDR3 loop: CASSRTSGIAYTQYF. In DNA form, the CDR3 reads TGTGCCAGCAGCAGGACTAGCGGAATCGCATATACGCAGTATTTT.

This clone came up once. CDR3 coding DNA: TGCGCCAGCAGAACTCCAGGGGGGACAATTGGAGATACGCAGTATTTT. This gives the protein CASRTPGGTIGDTQYF. The chain combines TRBV5-1 with TRBJ2-3; TRBD1 might be the D (7 bases). The CDR3 consists of 16 residues. CDR1 SGHRS and CDR2 YFSETQ come from the germline V gene. V was cut by 5 bases and J by 5 bases, with 21 bases left in between.

The genes are TRBV7-7 and TRBJ2-1; D could derive from TRBD1 or TRBD2 (5 bases each). Germline-derived CDR1 and CDR2 are SSHAT and FNYEAQ (reference sequence). This CDR3 region has 13 residues. V gave up 5 bases and J gave up 10 bases, with 15 bases separating them. CDR3 amino acids: CASSPRGEREQFF. CDR3 bases: TGTGCCAGCAGCCCTAGAGGGGAAAGGGAGCAGTTCTTC.

This rearrangement joins TRBV4-1 to TRBJ2-1; perhaps D is TRBD1 or TRBD2 (5 bases each). Trimming removed 0 bases at V and 2 bases at J, with 8 bases between. CDR1 is MGHRA and CDR2 is YSYEKL in the germline V gene. The length of the CDR3 is 15 residues. The CDR3 loop reads CASSQDSGPYNEQFF. As DNA, the CDR3 is TGCGCCAGCAGCCAAGATTCGGGGCCCTACAATGAGCAGTTCTTC.

This clone was found once. The V and J genes are TRBV19 and TRBJ1-1; 7 positions agree with TRBD1. In germline, CDR1 is LNHDA, CDR2 SQIVND (reference sequence). V gave up 4 bases and J gave up 4 bases; unmatched junction bases: 6. The CDR3 is made up of 14 amino acids. This chain's CDR3 is CASSTQGFSTEAFF. CDR3 bases: TGTGCCAGTAGTACACAGGGGTTCAGCACTGAAGCTTTCTTT.

The rearrangement joins TRBV19 to TRBJ1-1, with 7 positions matching TRBD1. V lost 7 bases and J lost 1; bases outside the gene matches: 12. CDR3 length: 16 amino acids. The germline CDR1 and CDR2 sequences are LNHDA and SQIVND (reference sequence). This CDR3 reads CASIYSYRGRNTEAFF. CDR3 in DNA: TGTGCCAGTATTTACTCCTACAGGGGCAGGAACACTGAAGCTTTCTTT.

The chain recombines TRBV2 with TRBJ2-6, with 8 bases aligning to TRBD1. The V gene end was trimmed by 6 bases and the J gene end by 3 bases; junction bases not matched to a gene: 10. CDR3 length: 17 amino acids. The germline V gene encodes CDR1 SNHLY and CDR2 FYNNEI. CDR3 residues: CASRSDRGPHGANVLTF. The CDR3 DNA is TGTGCCAGCAGATCCGACAGGGGTCCTCATGGGGCCAACGTCCTGACTTTC. Supplemented by reference TRBV2 and TRBJ2-6, the full variable domain reads EPEVTQTPSHQVTQMGQEVILRCVPISNHLYFYWYRQILGQKVEFLVSFYNNEISEKSEIFDDQFSVERPDGSNFTLKIRSTKLEDSAMYFCASRSDRGPHGANVLTFGAGSRLTVL.

The V gene is TRBV7-6, the J gene TRBJ2-3; 14 positions match TRBD2. The CDR3 spans 17 residues. Trimming took 5 bases from V and 4 from J; bases not matched to a gene: 8. Looked up from germline, CDR1 is SGHVS and CDR2 is FNYEAQ. The CDR3 region is CASSTNGTSGSPDTQYF. The CDR3 DNA sequence: TGTGCCAGCAGCACCAACGGGACTAGCGGGAGCCCAGATACGCAGTATTTT. The variable domain in full, completed from reference TRBV7-6 and TRBJ2-3, reads GAGVSQSPRYKVTKRGQDVALRCDPISGHVSLYWYRQALGQGPEFLTYFNYEAQQDKSGLPNDRFSAERPEGSISTLTIQRTEQRDSAMYRCASSTNGTSGSPDTQYFGPGTRLTVL.

The chain couples TRBV29-1 to TRBJ2-3; unclear D gene. CDR3 size: 13 residues. The germline V gene encodes CDR1 SQVTM and CDR2 ANQGSEA. V lost 4 bases, J lost 1 base, and 9 bases lay in between. CDR3 loop: CSVVRFRTDTQYF. As DNA, the CDR3 is TGCAGCGTTGTGCGGTTTCGCACAGATACGCAGTATTTT.

This chain connects TRBV5-4 to TRBJ1-1; D is uncertain. CDR3 length: 13 amino acids. Germline CDR1 reads SGHNT; CDR2 reads YYREEE (reference sequence). Trimming pared 0 bases from V and 4 bases from J, leaving 7 bases between. Here the CDR3 reads CASSLGQTTEAFF. CDR3 sequence (DNA): TGTGCCAGCAGCTTGGGGCAAACCACTGAAGCTTTCTTT.

The V and J genes are TRBV5-4 and TRBJ2-7, with 14 bases identical to TRBD2. The CDR3 is made up of 15 amino acids. Germline assignment: CDR1 SGHNT and CDR2 YYREEE (reference sequence). Unmatched junction bases numbered 2, after V lost 3 bases and J lost 3 bases. The CDR3 loop is CASSWGTSGSYEQYF. The CDR3 DNA reads TGTGCCAGCAGCTGGGGGACTAGCGGGAGCTACGAGCAGTACTTC.

The chain joins TRBV15 to TRBJ2-3; the match to TRBD1 covers 7 bases. The CDR3 covers 15 residues. V shed 0 bases and J 0 bases; nucleotides not matched to a gene: 0. Germline V gene lookup returns CDR1 LNHNV and CDR2 YYDKDF (reference sequence). CDR3 in amino acids: CATSREGQSTDTQYF. DNA of the CDR3: TGTGCCACCAGCAGAGAGGGACAGAGCACAGATACGCAGTATTTT.

This chain links TRBV18 with TRBJ2-3; 7 bases fit TRBD1. The germline V gene encodes CDR1 KGHSH and CDR2 LQKENI. After removal of 6 bases from V and 0 bases from J, the junction contained 9 bases not matched to a gene. The CDR3 covers 16 residues. The CDR3 is CASSPMRTGSTDTQYF. CDR3 nucleotide sequence: TGTGCCAGCTCTCCGATGCGGACAGGTAGCACAGATACGCAGTATTTT.

The chain couples TRBV11-2 to TRBJ2-1, with D possibly matching TRBD2 (6 bases). CDR1 and CDR2 from the germline V gene are SGHAT and FQNNGV. CDR3 length: 15 amino acids. Trimming stripped 3 bases from V and 0 bases from J, with 9 bases between. Written as DNA, the CDR3 is TGTGCCAGCAGCTTGAGGGGAGGCTCCTACAATGAGCAGTTCTTC. Residues: CASSLRGGSYNEQFF.

The chain couples TRBV7-9 to TRBJ2-3, with D perhaps TRBD2 (5 bases). Germline V gene lookup returns CDR1 SEHNR and CDR2 FQNEAQ (reference sequence). The germline V and J ends were trimmed by 2 bases and 3 bases, with 6 bases remaining between them. There are 13 residues in the CDR3. In DNA form, the CDR3 reads TGTGCCAGCAGCTTAAGCGGTACAGATACGCAGTATTTT. It codes for CASSLSGTDTQYF.

The table lists this clone with a count of one. The chain recombines TRBV2 with TRBJ1-5; the match to TRBD1 covers 9 bases. J lost 1 base, V lost 6 bases, and 4 bases had no gene match. Germline V gene sequence: CDR1 SNHLY, CDR2 FYNNEI. The CDR3 runs 15 residues. CDR3 coding DNA: TGTGCCAGCAGGACCGGGACAGGGAGCAATCAGCCCCAGCATTTT. Translated, it gives CASRTGTGSNQPQHF. The variable domain in full, completed from reference TRBV2 and TRBJ1-5, reads EPEVTQTPSHQVTQMGQEVILRCVPISNHLYFYWYRQILGQKVEFLVSFYNNEISEKSEIFDDQFSVERPDGSNFTLKIRSTKLEDSAMYFCASRTGTGSNQPQHFGDGTRLSIL.

The J gene is TRBJ2-1, the V gene TRBV19, with 9 bases matching TRBD1. V lost 5 bases and J lost 4; bases outside the gene matches: 6. Per the germline V gene, CDR1 is LNHDA and CDR2 is SQIVND (reference sequence). This CDR3 is 15 amino acids long. The CDR3 loop is CASSLDRGVYNEQFF. For the CDR3, the DNA is TGTGCCAGTAGTTTGGACAGGGGAGTTTACAATGAGCAGTTCTTC.

This chain connects TRBV2 to TRBJ2-1; D perhaps matches TRBD1 (6 bases). Germline assignment: CDR1 SNHLY and CDR2 FYNNEI. The CDR3 has 15 amino acids. The V end was cut by 6 bases, the J end by 0 bases, with 12 bases between. The CDR3 reads CASRATGYSYNEQFF. The CDR3 DNA follows: TGTGCCAGCAGAGCAACAGGGTACTCCTACAATGAGCAGTTCTTC.

The sample holds one count of this clone. The genes are TRBV15 and TRBJ1-5; possible D gene TRBD1, 5 bases. The germline V gene has CDR1 LNHNV and CDR2 YYDKDF (reference sequence). V dropped 7 bases and J dropped 5 bases, with 18 bases sitting between them. The CDR3 covers 15 residues. CDR3 sequence reads: CATTTDGGRDQPQHF. The CDR3 DNA reads as TGTGCCACCACTACTGACGGGGGTCGAGATCAGCCCCAGCATTTT.

This chain connects TRBV5-1 to TRBJ2-1; a weak D match, TRBD2 (6 bases). The CDR3 consists of 13 residues. The ends were cut back, 4 bases at V and 7 bases at J, with 12 bases in the middle. From germline, CDR1 is SGHRS and CDR2 YFSETQ. Here the CDR3 DNA reads TGCGCCAGCAGCCTGGCTAGCGAAAATGAGCAGTTCTTC. Encoded protein: CASSLASENEQFF.